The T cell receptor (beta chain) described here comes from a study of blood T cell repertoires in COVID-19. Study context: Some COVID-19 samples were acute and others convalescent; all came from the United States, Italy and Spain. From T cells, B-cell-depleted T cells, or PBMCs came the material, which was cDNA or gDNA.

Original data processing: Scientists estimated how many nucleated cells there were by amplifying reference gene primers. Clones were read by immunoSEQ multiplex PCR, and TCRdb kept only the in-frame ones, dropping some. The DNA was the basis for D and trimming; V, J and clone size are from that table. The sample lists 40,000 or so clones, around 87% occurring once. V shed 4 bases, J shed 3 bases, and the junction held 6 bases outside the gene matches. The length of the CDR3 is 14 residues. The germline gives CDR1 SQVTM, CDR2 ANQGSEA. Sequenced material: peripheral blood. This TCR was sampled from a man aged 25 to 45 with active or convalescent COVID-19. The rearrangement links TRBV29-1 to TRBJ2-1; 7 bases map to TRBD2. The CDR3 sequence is CSVVGGEVYNEQFF. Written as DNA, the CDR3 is TGCAGCGTTGTTGGGGGGGAGGTCTACAATGAGCAGTTCTTC.